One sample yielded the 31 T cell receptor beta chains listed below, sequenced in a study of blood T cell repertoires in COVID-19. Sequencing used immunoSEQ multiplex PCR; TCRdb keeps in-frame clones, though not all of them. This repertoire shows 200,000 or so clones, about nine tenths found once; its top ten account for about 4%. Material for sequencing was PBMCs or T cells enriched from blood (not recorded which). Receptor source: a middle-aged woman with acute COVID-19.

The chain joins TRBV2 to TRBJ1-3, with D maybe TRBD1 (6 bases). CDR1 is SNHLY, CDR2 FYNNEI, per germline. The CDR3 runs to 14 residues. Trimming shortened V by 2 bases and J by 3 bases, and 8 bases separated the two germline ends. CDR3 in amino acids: CASSERGHGNTIYF. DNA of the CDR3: TGTGCCAGCAGTGAACGGGGACATGGAAACACCATATATTTT.

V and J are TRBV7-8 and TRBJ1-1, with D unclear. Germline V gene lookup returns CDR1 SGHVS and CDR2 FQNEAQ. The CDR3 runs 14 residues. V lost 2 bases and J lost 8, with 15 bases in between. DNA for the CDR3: TGTGCCAGCAGCTTAAGGCCGCTCGGGAGGGAAGCTTTCTTT. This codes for CASSLRPLGREAFF.

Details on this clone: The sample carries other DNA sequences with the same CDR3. The CDR3 coding sequence is TGTGCCAGCAGCTTGGGCCAGGAAGAGCAGTTCTTC. Encoded protein: CASSLGQEEQFF. The V call is TRBV7-9, the J call TRBJ2-1; D unclear. The CDR3 runs 12 residues. Trimming took 3 bases from V and 10 from J, leaving 10 bases between them. Germline-derived CDR1 and CDR2 are SEHNR and FQNEAQ (reference sequence).

The CDR3: CSASNAGLSYEQYF. CDR3 nucleotide sequence: TGCAGTGCTAGTAACGCGGGGCTCTCCTACGAGCAGTACTTC. The rearrangement uses TRBV20-1 and TRBJ2-7; the D gene is possibly TRBD2 (6 bases). Trimming stripped 3 bases from V and 0 bases from J, with 12 bases between. Germline V gene lookup returns CDR1 DFQATT and CDR2 SNEGSKA (reference sequence). The CDR3 covers 14 residues.

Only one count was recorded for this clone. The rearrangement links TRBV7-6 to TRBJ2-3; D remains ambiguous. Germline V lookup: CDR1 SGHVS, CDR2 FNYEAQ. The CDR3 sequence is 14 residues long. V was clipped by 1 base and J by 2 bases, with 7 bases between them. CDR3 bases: TGTGCCAGCAGCTTAGGGCAGAACACAGATACGCAGTATTTT. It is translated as CASSLGQNTDTQYF.

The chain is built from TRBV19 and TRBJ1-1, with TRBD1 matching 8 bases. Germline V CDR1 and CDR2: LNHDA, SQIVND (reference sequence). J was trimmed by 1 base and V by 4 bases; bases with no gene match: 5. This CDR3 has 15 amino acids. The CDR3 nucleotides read TGTGCCAGTAGTACAGGGGGCCGGGGGAACACTGAAGCTTTCTTT. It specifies CASSTGGRGNTEAFF.

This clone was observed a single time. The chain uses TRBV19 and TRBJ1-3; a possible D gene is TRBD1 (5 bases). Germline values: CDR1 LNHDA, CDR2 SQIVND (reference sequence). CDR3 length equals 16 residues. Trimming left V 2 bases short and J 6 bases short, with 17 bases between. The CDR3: CASSIRGVGPENTIYF. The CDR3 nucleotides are TGTGCCAGTAGTATAAGAGGCGTGGGGCCTGAAAACACCATATATTTT. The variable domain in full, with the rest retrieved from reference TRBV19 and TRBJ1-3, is DGGITQSPKYLFRKEGQNVTLSCEQNLNHDAMYWYRQDPGQGLRLIYYSQIVNDFQKGDIAEGYSVSREKKESFPLTVTSAQKNPTAFYLCASSIRGVGPENTIYFGEGSWLTVV.

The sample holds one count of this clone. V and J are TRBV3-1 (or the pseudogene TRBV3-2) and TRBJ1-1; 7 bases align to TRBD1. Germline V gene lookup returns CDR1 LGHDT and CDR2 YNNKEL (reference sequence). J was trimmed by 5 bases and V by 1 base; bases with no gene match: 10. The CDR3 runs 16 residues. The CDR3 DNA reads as TGTGCCAGCAGCCAAGCCTCCCCAGGGGGACAGACTGAAGCTTTCTTT. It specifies CASSQASPGGQTEAFF.

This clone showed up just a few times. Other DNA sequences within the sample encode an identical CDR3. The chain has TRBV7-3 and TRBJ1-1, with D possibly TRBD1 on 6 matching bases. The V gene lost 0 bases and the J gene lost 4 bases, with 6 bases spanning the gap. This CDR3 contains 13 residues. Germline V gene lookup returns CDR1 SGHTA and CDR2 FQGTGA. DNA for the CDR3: TGTGCCAGCAGCTTAACAGGGGGCACTGAAGCTTTCTTT. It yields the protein CASSLTGGTEAFF.

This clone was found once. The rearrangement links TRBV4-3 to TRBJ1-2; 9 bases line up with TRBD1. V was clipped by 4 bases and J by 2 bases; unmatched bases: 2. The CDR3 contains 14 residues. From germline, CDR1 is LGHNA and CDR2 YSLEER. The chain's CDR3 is CASSRDRANYGYTF. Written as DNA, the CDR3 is TGCGCCAGCAGCCGGGACAGGGCGAACTATGGCTACACCTTC.

DNA for the CDR3: TGTGCCAGTAGGAACTGGGGGCAGGCCAACTCTGGAAACACCATATATTTT. Translation gives CASRNWGQANSGNTIYF. This chain links TRBV19 with TRBJ1-3; tentatively, D is TRBD1 (6 bases). Trimming shortened V by 6 bases and J by 0 bases, and 18 bases separated the two germline ends. The CDR3 runs 17 residues. The germline gives CDR1 LNHDA, CDR2 SQIVND (reference sequence).

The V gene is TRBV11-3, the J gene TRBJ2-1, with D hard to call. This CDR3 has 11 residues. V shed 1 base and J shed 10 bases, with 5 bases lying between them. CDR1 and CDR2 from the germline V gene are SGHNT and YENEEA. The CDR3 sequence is CASSLGHEQFF. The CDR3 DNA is TGTGCCAGCAGCTTAGGGCACGAGCAGTTCTTC.

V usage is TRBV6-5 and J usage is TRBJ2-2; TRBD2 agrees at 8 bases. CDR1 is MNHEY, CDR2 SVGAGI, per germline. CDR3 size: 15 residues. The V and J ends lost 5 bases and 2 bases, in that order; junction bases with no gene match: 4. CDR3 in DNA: TGTGCCAGCAGTCGTAGCGGGGTTAACACCGGGGAGCTGTTTTTT. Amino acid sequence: CASSRSGVNTGELFF.

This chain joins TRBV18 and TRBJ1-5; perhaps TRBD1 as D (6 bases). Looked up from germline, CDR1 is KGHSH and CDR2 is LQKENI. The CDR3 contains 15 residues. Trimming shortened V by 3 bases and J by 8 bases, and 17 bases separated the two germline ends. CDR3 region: CASSPGVRGTEPQHF. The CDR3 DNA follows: TGTGCCAGCTCACCGGGCGTCAGGGGAACGGAGCCCCAGCATTTT.

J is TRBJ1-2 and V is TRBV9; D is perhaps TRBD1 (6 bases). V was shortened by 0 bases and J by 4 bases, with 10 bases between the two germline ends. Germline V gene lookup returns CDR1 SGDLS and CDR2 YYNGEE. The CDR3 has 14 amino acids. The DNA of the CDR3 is TGTGCCAGCAGCGTAGAGGCAGGGGTCTATGGCTACACCTTC. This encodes CASSVEAGVYGYTF.

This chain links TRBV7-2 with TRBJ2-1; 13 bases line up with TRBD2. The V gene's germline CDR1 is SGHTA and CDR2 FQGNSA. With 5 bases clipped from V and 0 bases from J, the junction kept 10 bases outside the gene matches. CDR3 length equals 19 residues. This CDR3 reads CASSITGTSGTYSYNEQFF. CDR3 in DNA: TGTGCCAGCAGCATTACCGGGACTAGCGGGACCTACTCCTACAATGAGCAGTTCTTC.

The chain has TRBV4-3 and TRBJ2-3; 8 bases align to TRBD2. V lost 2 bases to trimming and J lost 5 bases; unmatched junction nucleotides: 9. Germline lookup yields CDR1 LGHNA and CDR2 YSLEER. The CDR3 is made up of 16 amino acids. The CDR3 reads CASSQLSGGLGDTQYF. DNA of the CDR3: TGCGCCAGCAGCCAATTAAGCGGGGGCCTTGGAGATACGCAGTATTTT.

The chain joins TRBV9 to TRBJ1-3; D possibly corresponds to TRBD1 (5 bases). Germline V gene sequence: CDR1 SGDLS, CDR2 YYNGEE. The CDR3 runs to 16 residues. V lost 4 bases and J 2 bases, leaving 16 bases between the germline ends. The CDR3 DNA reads TGTGCCAGCAGCCCAAACCCAGGGATTACTGGAAACACCATATATTTT. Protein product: CASSPNPGITGNTIYF.

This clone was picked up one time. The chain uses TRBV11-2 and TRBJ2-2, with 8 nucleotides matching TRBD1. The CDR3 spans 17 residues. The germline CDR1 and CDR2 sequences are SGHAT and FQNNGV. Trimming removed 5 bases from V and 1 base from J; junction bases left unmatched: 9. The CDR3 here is CASSHSPGQENTGELFF. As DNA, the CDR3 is TGTGCCAGCAGCCACAGCCCGGGACAGGAGAACACCGGGGAGCTGTTTTTT.

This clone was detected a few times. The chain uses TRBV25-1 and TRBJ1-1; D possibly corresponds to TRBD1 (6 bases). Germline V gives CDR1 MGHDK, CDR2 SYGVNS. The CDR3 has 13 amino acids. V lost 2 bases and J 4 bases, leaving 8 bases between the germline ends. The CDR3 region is CASSERGGTEAFF. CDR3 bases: TGTGCCAGCAGTGAAAGAGGGGGCACTGAAGCTTTCTTT.

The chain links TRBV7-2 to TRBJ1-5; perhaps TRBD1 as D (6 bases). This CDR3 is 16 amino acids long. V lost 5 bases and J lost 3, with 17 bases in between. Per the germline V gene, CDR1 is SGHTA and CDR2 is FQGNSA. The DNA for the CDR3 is TGTGCCAGCAGCGGCCGATTGGGGGCGGCCAATCAGCCCCAGCATTTT. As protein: CASSGRLGAANQPQHF.

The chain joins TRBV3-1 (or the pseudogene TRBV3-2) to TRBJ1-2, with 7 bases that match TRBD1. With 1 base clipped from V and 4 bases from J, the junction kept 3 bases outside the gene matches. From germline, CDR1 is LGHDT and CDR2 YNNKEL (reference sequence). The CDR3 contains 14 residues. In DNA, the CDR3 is TGTGCCAGCAGCCAAGTCAGGGACAGCTATGGCTACACCTTC. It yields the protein CASSQVRDSYGYTF.

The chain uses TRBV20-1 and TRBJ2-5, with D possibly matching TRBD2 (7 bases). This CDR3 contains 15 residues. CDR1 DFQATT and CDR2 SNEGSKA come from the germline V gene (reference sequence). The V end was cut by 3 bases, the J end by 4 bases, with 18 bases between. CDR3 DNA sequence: TGCAGTGCTAGTCAGGCGGGGGCGATGGGAGAGACCCAGTACTTC. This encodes CSASQAGAMGETQYF.

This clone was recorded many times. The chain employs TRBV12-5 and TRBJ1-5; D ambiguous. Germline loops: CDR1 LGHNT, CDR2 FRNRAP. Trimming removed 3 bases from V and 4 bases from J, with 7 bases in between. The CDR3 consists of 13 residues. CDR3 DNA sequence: TGTGCTAGTGGTTTACAGAAAAATCAGCCCCAGCATTTT. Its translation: CASGLQKNQPQHF.

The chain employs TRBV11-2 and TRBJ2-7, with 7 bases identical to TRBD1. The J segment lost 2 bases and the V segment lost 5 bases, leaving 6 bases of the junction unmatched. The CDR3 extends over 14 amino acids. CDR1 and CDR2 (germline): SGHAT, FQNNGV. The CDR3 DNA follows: TGTGCCAGCAGCCAGACAGGGCTCCCCTACGAGCAGTACTTC. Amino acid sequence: CASSQTGLPYEQYF.

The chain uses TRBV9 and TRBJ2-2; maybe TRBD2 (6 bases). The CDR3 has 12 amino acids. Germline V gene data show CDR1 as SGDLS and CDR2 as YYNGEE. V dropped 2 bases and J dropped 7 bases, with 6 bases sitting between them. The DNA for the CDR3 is TGTGCCAGCAGCGTGGGGGGCGGGGAGCTGTTTTTT. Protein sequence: CASSVGGGELFF.

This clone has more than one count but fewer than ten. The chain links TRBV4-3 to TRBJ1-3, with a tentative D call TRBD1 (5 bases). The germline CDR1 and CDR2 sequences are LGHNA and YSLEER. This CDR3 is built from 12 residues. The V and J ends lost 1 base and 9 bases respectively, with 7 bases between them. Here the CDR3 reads CASSQVGGTIYF. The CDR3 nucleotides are TGCGCCAGCAGCCAAGTGGGGGGCACCATATATTTT.

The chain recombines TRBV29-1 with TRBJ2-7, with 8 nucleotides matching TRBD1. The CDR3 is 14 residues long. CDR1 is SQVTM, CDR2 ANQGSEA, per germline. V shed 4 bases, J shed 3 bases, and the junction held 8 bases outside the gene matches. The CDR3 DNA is TGCAGCGTTGGTCTGGGACAGGAGCACTACGAGCAGTACTTC. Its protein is CSVGLGQEHYEQYF.

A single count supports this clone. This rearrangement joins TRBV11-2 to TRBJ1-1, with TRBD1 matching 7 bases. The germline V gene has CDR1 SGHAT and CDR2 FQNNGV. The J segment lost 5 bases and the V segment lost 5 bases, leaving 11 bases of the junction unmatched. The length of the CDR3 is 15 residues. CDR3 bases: TGTGCCAGCAGCATCAGAACAGGGGTGCGTACTGAAGCTTTCTTT. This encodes CASSIRTGVRTEAFF.

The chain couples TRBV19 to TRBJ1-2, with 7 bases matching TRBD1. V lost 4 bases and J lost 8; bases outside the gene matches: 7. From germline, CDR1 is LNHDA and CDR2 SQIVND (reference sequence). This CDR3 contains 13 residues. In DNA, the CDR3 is TGTGCCAGTAGTACTCCGACAGGGTTCGGCTACACCTTC. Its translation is CASSTPTGFGYTF.

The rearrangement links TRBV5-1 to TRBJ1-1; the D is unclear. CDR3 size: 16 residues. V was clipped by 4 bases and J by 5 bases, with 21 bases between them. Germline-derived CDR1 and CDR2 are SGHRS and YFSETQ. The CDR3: CASSRSSVFRETEAFF. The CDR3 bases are TGCGCCAGCAGCAGGTCTTCCGTCTTCCGGGAAACTGAAGCTTTCTTT.